The next 15 T cell receptor beta chains were all read from a single sample in a study of shared clonotypes between healthy human individuals. Assay used: immunoSEQ multiplex PCR; TCRdb lists only in-frame clones, some missing. This table has 200,000 to 250,000 clones, 60% to 80% appearing once. The sequencing sample was made of memory CD4+ T cells sorted from blood. Specified subset: CD45RA-negative fraction. The receptor source for this set is a man aged 25 to 40 in good health.

The chain couples TRBV28 to TRBJ2-1; 12 bases fit TRBD2. This CDR3 has 15 amino acids. Germline CDR1 and CDR2: MDHEN and SYDVKM. The V segment lost 7 bases and the J segment 5 bases; nucleotides outside the gene matches: 6. DNA of the CDR3: TGTGCCAGCACCGAGACTAGCGGGAGCCACAATGAGCAGTTCTTC. It translates to CASTETSGSHNEQFF.

The chain recombines TRBV19 with TRBJ2-3; D may be TRBD1 or TRBD2 (5 bases each). Germline CDR1 LNHDA, CDR2 SQIVND (reference sequence). V was trimmed by 3 bases and J by 0 bases, leaving 10 bases between them. This CDR3 region has 15 residues. CDR3 sequence (DNA): TGTGCCAGTAGTATTGAGGGACCCAGCACAGATACGCAGTATTTT. Translated, it gives CASSIEGPSTDTQYF.

The V and J genes are TRBV18 and TRBJ2-7, with 8 bases aligning to TRBD2. From germline, CDR1 is KGHSH and CDR2 LQKENI. This CDR3 is built from 16 residues. J was trimmed by 7 bases and V by 4 bases; bases with no gene match: 15. Here the CDR3 reads CASSLGAGGTWREQYF. The CDR3 region has the DNA TGTGCCAGCTCACTCGGTGCGGGAGGCACCTGGCGTGAGCAGTACTTC.

The chain joins TRBV2 to TRBJ1-1; the D gene is possibly TRBD1 (5 bases). The CDR3 loop spans 13 amino acids. Germline values: CDR1 SNHLY, CDR2 FYNNEI. V lost 7 bases to trimming and J lost 10 bases, with 19 bases between them. The CDR3 is CASTAGAGTGAFF. CDR3 coding DNA: TGTGCCAGCACGGCCGGGGCGGGGACGGGAGCTTTCTTT.

V is TRBV27 and J is TRBJ2-5, with TRBD2 identical over 8 bases. CDR1 and CDR2 from the germline V gene are MNHEY and SMNVEV (reference sequence). The CDR3 is made up of 14 amino acids. J lost 5 bases, V lost 7 bases, and 9 bases had no gene match. CDR3 nucleotide sequence: TGTGCCAGCACTCCAGCGGGAGCCGGGGAGACCCAGTACTTC. This codes for CASTPAGAGETQYF.

The genes are TRBV5-4 and TRBJ2-7, with 10 bases fitting TRBD1. Germline assignment: CDR1 SGHNT and CDR2 YYREEE (reference sequence). The CDR3 contains 13 residues. The junction had 3 bases not matched to a gene; V was cut back by 5 bases and J by 4 bases. Written as DNA, the CDR3 is TGTGCCAGCAGGATGGGACAGGGGTACGAGCAGTACTTC. Translated, it gives CASRMGQGYEQYF.

This clone appeared a few times. The chain carries TRBV19 and TRBJ2-2; no definite D call. Per the germline V gene, CDR1 is LNHDA and CDR2 is SQIVND (reference sequence). The CDR3 runs 14 residues. Between the trimmed V and J ends, which lost 2 bases and 1 base, there was a span of 5 bases. The CDR3: CASSIPKNTGELFF. As DNA, the CDR3 is TGTGCCAGTAGTATACCGAAGAACACCGGGGAGCTGTTTTTT.

This clone appeared a few times. The rearrangement uses TRBV18 and TRBJ1-5, with D possibly matching TRBD1 (6 bases). The CDR3 length is 13 residues. With 2 bases removed from V and 8 bases from J, the gap between germline ends came to 10 bases. Germline-derived CDR1 and CDR2 are KGHSH and LQKENI. In DNA, the CDR3 is TGTGCCAGCTCACCAAACTCAGGGGAGCCCCAGCATTTT. This encodes CASSPNSGEPQHF.

V and J are TRBV4-1 and TRBJ2-1, with D perhaps TRBD1 or TRBD2 (5 bases each). The V gene's germline CDR1 is MGHRA and CDR2 YSYEKL. Trimming removed 0 bases from V and 9 bases from J, with 12 bases in between. CDR3 length: 14 residues. The CDR3 DNA reads TGCGCCAGCAGCCAAGAGGTAGAGGGGTCTGAGCAGTTCTTC. It is translated as CASSQEVEGSEQFF.

The chain links TRBV6-6 to TRBJ2-2; D call uncertain. Trimming stripped 6 bases from V and 7 bases from J, with 3 bases between. The germline V gene encodes CDR1 MNHNY and CDR2 SVGAGI (reference sequence). The CDR3 covers 10 residues. The CDR3 bases are TGTGCCAGCAGCCACGGGGAGCTGTTTTTT. Protein sequence: CASSHGELFF.

The table lists this clone with a few counts. This chain connects TRBV5-1 to TRBJ2-7; the match to TRBD2 covers 7 bases. With V trimmed by 0 bases and J by 5 bases, 5 bases remained unmatched. The germline V gene has CDR1 SGHRS and CDR2 YFSETQ. The CDR3 totals 14 residues. The CDR3 bases are TGCGCCAGCAGCTTGGTTCCTAGCGGTGACGAGCAGTACTTC. Translated: CASSLVPSGDEQYF.

The chain uses TRBV28 and TRBJ1-3; TRBD1 might be the D (6 bases). This CDR3 contains 15 residues. Germline V CDR1 and CDR2: MDHEN, SYDVKM. Trimming pared 8 bases from V and 4 bases from J, leaving 18 bases between. CDR3 region: CASLSPGAGGNTIYF. DNA of the CDR3: TGTGCCAGCCTTTCCCCGGGGGCGGGCGGAAACACCATATATTTT.

The rearrangement uses TRBV10-2 and TRBJ2-7; the D gene is possibly TRBD2 (5 bases). This CDR3 is 15 amino acids long. V shed 0 bases and J shed 2 bases, with 11 bases lying between them. Per the germline V gene, CDR1 is WSHSY and CDR2 is SAAADI. CDR3 DNA: TGCGCCAGCAGTGAGTCGAGGGCTAGTGCCTACGAGCAGTACTTC. Translating gives CASSESRASAYEQYF.

The rearrangement uses TRBV7-3 and TRBJ1-1, with D perhaps TRBD1 (6 bases). CDR1 and CDR2 from the germline V gene are SGHTA and FQGTGA. Trimming pared 4 bases from V and 1 base from J, leaving 10 bases between. The CDR3 contains 14 residues. CDR3 nucleotides: TGTGCCAGCAGCTCGGGACACGCGAACACTGAAGCTTTCTTT. Translation: CASSSGHANTEAFF. The full variable domain, with the rest looked up from reference TRBV7-3 and TRBJ1-1, is GAGVSQTPSNKVTEKGKYVELRCDPISGHTALYWYRQSLGQGPEFLIYFQGTGAADDSGLPNDRFFAVRPEGSVSTLKIQRTERGDSAVYLCASSSGHANTEAFFGQGTRLTVV.

The chain recombines TRBV29-1 with TRBJ2-1, with 15 bases aligning to TRBD2. J lost 0 bases, V lost 5 bases, and 14 bases had no gene match. Germline assignment: CDR1 SQVTM and CDR2 ANQGSEA. The CDR3 loop spans 20 amino acids. CDR3 coding DNA: TGCAGCGTTAAAAACCCTGGGACTAGCGGGAGGAAACTCTCCTACAATGAGCAGTTCTTC. Translating gives CSVKNPGTSGRKLSYNEQFF.